The clone carrying this T cell receptor (beta chain) showed up many times. The record originates from a study of patients and donors after allogeneic stem cell transplantation. TCRdb itself ran the RT-PCR reads through MiXCR, one entry per CDR3 protein. The sample has 200,000 to 250,000 distinct CDR3 sequences, approximately 14% seen once. This CDR3 is 16 amino acids long. Trimming shortened V by 5 bases and J by 4 bases, and 18 bases separated the two germline ends. Germline V lookup: CDR1 SGHNT, CDR2 YENEEA. Sequenced: blood, either unsorted or a sorted T cell fraction (not recorded which). The sequence came from a human donor who was either an allogeneic HSCT recipient or a stem cell or donor lymphocyte infusion donor (not recorded which). It is not recorded whose cells these are; they may come from a transplant donor. J is TRBJ2-1 and V is TRBV11-3; D is unclear. This CDR3 is CASSPPLSGAYNEQFF. The CDR3 DNA is TGTGCCAGCAGCCCCCCTCTGTCGGGCGCGTACAATGAGCAGTTCTTC.